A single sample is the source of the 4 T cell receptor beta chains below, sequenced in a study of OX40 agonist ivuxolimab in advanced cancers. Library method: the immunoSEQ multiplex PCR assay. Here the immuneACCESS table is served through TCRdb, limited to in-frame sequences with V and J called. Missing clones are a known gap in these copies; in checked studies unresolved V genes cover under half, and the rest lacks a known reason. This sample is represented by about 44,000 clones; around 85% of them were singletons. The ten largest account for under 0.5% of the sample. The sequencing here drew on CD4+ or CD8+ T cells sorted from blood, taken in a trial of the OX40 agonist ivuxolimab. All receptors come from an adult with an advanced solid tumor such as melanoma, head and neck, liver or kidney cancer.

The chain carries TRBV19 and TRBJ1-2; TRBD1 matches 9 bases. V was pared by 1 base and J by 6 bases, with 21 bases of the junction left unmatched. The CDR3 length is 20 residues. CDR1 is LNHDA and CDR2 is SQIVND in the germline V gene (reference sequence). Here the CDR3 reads CASSIGLWRDREGVENGYTF. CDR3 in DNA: TGTGCCAGTAGTATAGGCCTATGGAGGGACAGGGAAGGCGTTGAGAATGGCTACACCTTC.

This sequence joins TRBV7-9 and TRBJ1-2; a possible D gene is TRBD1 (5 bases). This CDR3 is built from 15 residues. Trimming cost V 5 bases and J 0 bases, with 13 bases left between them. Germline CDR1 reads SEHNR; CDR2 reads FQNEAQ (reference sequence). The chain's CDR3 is CASSLFQGSNYGYTF. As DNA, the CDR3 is TGTGCCAGCAGCCTATTTCAGGGCTCTAACTATGGCTACACCTTC.

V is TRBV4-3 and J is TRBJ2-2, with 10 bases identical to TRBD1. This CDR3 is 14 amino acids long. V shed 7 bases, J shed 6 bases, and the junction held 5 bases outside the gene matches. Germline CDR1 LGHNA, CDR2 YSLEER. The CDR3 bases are TGCGCCAGCACGAGGGACAGGGGATCCGGGGAGCTGTTTTTT. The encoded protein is CASTRDRGSGELFF.

CDR3 coding DNA: TGTGCCAGTAGTATGGGGACTAGCGGGAGTGGAGAGACCCAGTACTTC. Amino acids: CASSMGTSGSGETQYF. The chain links TRBV19 to TRBJ2-5; 14 bases agree with TRBD2. The V and J ends lost 3 bases and 4 bases, in that order; junction bases with no gene match: 4. Germline values: CDR1 LNHDA, CDR2 SQIVND (reference sequence). This CDR3 contains 16 residues.